This T cell receptor (beta chain) was profiled in a study of blood T cell repertoires in COVID-19. This CDR3 contains 13 residues. CDR1 and CDR2 from the germline V gene are MNHEY and SVGEGT. Trimming removed 5 bases at V and 4 bases at J, with 11 bases between. Clones were read by immunoSEQ multiplex PCR, and TCRdb kept only the in-frame ones, dropping some. The sample holds 150,000 to 160,000 clones, around 83% seen once. The receptor comes from a woman aged 50 to 60 with acute or convalescent COVID-19. Sequencing used peripheral blood. The gene calls are TRBV6-2 or TRBV6-3 and TRBJ1-2; no firm D call. Here the CDR3 DNA reads TGTGCCAGCAGTACCTCGGGGATCTATGGCTACACCTTC. Protein product: CASSTSGIYGYTF.